These T cell receptor beta chains were read from a single sample in a study of blood T cell repertoires in COVID-19. The table came from immunoSEQ multiplex PCR; TCRdb's copy has only in-frame clones and leaves some out. The sample contains hundreds of thousands of clones, 65% to 85% of which appear only once. The specimen was PBMCs or T cells enriched from blood (not recorded which). The receptors were gathered from a woman aged 60 to 75 who had recovered from COVID-19. CDR3s include the opening cysteine and the closing phenylalanine or tryptophan. D genes are given only for firm matches. Some rows mark clone size as missing; the rest say once, few, many or name a class of expanded clone.

v_gene	d_gene	abundance	j_gene	CDR3nt	CDR3aa
TRBV2	.	.	TRBJ1-6	TGTGCCAGCAGTGAGGGCACCTATTCACCCCTCCACTTT	CASSEGTYSPLHF
TRBV7-3	.	once	TRBJ2-3	TGTGCCAGCAGCTCGACCCTAGCGAGGAGCACAGATACGCAGTATTTT	CASSSTLARSTDTQYF
TRBV7-9	TRBD1	.	TRBJ2-1	TGTGCCAGCAGCCGTTGGGACAGAGAGCAGTTCTTC	CASSRWDREQFF
TRBV4-3	.	.	TRBJ1-2	TGCGCCAGCAGCCAAGATATAACAGGGATTAACTATGGCTACACCTTC	CASSQDITGINYGYTF
TRBV14	.	.	TRBJ1-2	TGTGCCAGCAGCCAGGGAGCCTTTTATGGCTACACCTTC	CASSQGAFYGYTF
TRBV1	.	.	TRBJ2-5	TGCACCAGCAGCCAAGATAGCGGGACAGCGGGGGAGACCCAGTACTTC	CTSSQDSGTAGETQYF
TRBV18	.	.	TRBJ2-1	TGTGCCAGCTCACCGGCGGCGGGGCAGAACAATGAGCAGTTCTTC	CASSPAAGQNNEQFF
TRBV6-2/TRBV6-3	TRBD1	.	TRBJ1-5	TGTGCCAGCAGTTCGGGGACAGGGAGTCGGCCCCAGCATTTT	CASSSGTGSRPQHF
TRBV7-9	.	.	TRBJ1-1	TGTGCCAGCAGCCTCCTAGGAAGGAACACTGAAGCTTTCTTT	CASSLLGRNTEAFF
TRBV2	.	.	TRBJ1-2	TGTGCCAGCAGTGAGGCAGGGACACAACAGCGTTACACCTTC	CASSEAGTQQRYTF
TRBV3-1/TRBV3-2	TRBD2	.	TRBJ2-5	TGTGCCAGCAGCCAAGCCACCCCCGTGGGGGGGGAGACCCAGTACTTC	CASSQATPVGGETQYF
TRBV7-2	.	.	TRBJ2-3	TGTGCCAGCAGCTTAGGGGCAAGGTTAGGCACAGATACGCAGTATTTT	CASSLGARLGTDTQYF
TRBV6-6	TRBD1	.	TRBJ1-2	TGTGCCAGCAGGCGGGAAGGGGGCCTGAGCTACACCTTC	CASRREGGLSYTF
TRBV27	.	.	TRBJ1-1	TGTGCCAGCAGTTACCACTCGGGACAGAACACTGAAGCTTTCTTT	CASSYHSGQNTEAFF
TRBV5-4	.	few	TRBJ2-2	TGTGCCAGCAGCCCGCGGGGGCGGGAGAGCACCGGGGAGCTGTTTTTT	CASSPRGRESTGELFF
TRBV29-1	TRBD1	few	TRBJ1-3	TGCAGCGTTGAAACAGGGGTCTCTGGAAACACCATATATTTT	CSVETGVSGNTIYF
TRBV12-5	.	.	TRBJ2-3	TGTGCTAGTGGTCAGGGCCTGCCCACAGATACGCAGTATTTT	CASGQGLPTDTQYF
TRBV18	.	once	TRBJ2-7	TGTGCCAGCTCCCTCTCCAGGGGATCCTACGAGCAGTACTTC	CASSLSRGSYEQYF
TRBV5-1	.	.	TRBJ1-1	TGCGCCAGCAGCTTGGAAGGACGGCGGGGGACTGAAGCTTTCTTT	CASSLEGRRGTEAFF
TRBV13	TRBD1	.	TRBJ1-6	TGTGCCAGCAGCTCCGGACAGGCCCAAAATTCACCCCTCCACTTT	CASSSGQAQNSPLHF
TRBV7-2	.	.	TRBJ1-3	TGTGCCAGCAGCCTCCCCTCTGGAAACACCATATATTTT	CASSLPSGNTIYF
TRBV29-1	TRBD1	.	TRBJ1-4	TGCAGCGTTGAGTCCCTCGGACAGGGGCCAGCAACTAATGAAAAACTGTTTTTT	CSVESLGQGPATNEKLFF
TRBV7-8	TRBD2	.	TRBJ2-2	TGTGCCAGCTCCCTAGCGGGAGTAACCACCGGGGAGCTGTTTTTT	CASSLAGVTTGELFF
TRBV27	.	.	TRBJ2-1	.	CASSFFGQFSYNEQFF
TRBV18	TRBD1	few	TRBJ2-7	TGTGCCAGCTCGTCCGGGACAGGGGACTACGAGCAGTACTTC	CASSSGTGDYEQYF
TRBV6-5	TRBD1	.	TRBJ2-2	TGTGCCACCGGGACAGCGAACACCGGGGAGCTGTTTTTT	CATGTANTGELFF
TRBV3-1/TRBV3-2	.	.	TRBJ1-2	TGTGCCAGCAGCCAACCCCACGGTAGCTGGAACTATGGCTACACCTTC	CASSQPHGSWNYGYTF
TRBV7-9	.	.	TRBJ2-7	TGTGCCAGCAGCTTAGATAGCCAGGGTAACTACGAGCAGTACTTC	CASSLDSQGNYEQYF
TRBV7-2	.	once	TRBJ1-6	TGTGCCAGCAGCTTACAGGGCTCCTATAATTCACCCCTCCACTTT	CASSLQGSYNSPLHF
TRBV27	.	.	TRBJ1-1	TGTGCCAGCAGTTTCAGGGAATGGAACACTGAAGCTTTCTTT	CASSFREWNTEAFF
TRBV9	TRBD1	.	TRBJ1-1	TGTGCCAGCAGCGCTAAGGGGGCTTCCGAGAACACTGAAGCTTTCTTT	CASSAKGASENTEAFF
TRBV7-2	TRBD2	.	TRBJ2-7	TGTGCCAGCAGCATTAGCGGGGGGGGATACGAGCAGTACTTC	CASSISGGGYEQYF
TRBV9	TRBD1	.	TRBJ1-2	TGTGCCAGCAGCGTAGGTGGGACAGGAGGCGGCGGCTATGGCTACACCTTC	CASSVGGTGGGGYGYTF
TRBV7-2	.	.	TRBJ1-2	TGTGCCAGCACTTTACGGACCCAGGACAGCCCTAACTATGGCTACACCTTC	CASTLRTQDSPNYGYTF
TRBV29-1	TRBD1	.	TRBJ1-1	TGCAGCGTTGGGGACAGGCTGAACACTGAAGCTTTCTTT	CSVGDRLNTEAFF
TRBV5-1	.	.	TRBJ2-1	TGCGCCAGCAGCGGCAGCGGTGGAGCCTACAATGAGCAGTTCTTC	CASSGSGGAYNEQFF
TRBV9	.	.	TRBJ2-5	TGTGCCAGCAACAGACTAGACCAAGAGACCCAGTACTTC	CASNRLDQETQYF
TRBV2	TRBD1	.	TRBJ2-5	TGTGCCAGCGGACAGGGGAGGAGTCAAGAGACCCAGTACTTC	CASGQGRSQETQYF
TRBV29-1	.	.	TRBJ1-2	TGCAGCGTTTTGACAGGCAACTATGGCTACACCTTC	CSVLTGNYGYTF
TRBV10-3	.	.	TRBJ2-7	TGTGCCATCAGTGAGTCGTATCAGGACTCCTGGGTGCACTTC	CAISESYQDSWVHF
TRBV10-1	.	.	TRBJ2-2	TGCGCCACCGCGACAGCCCTGGACACCGGGGAGCTGTTTTTT	CATATALDTGELFF